This T cell receptor (beta chain) was captured by sequencing in a study of T cell changes during pregnancy in multiple sclerosis. The data were produced by immunoSEQ multiplex PCR, yet TCRdb's version contains in-frame clones alone and is incomplete. The sample holds some 38,000 clones, about 91% seen once. Germline loops: CDR1 WSHSY, CDR2 SAAADI. Trimming removed 4 bases at V and 0 bases at J, with 7 bases between. CDR3 length equals 13 residues. The origin of this receptor is a female donor with multiple sclerosis, enrolled in a pregnancy study. Sequences were derived from CD8+ T cells from peripheral blood mononuclear cells, sampled after pregnancy. The genes are TRBV10-2 and TRBJ2-7; a weak D match, TRBD1 (6 bases). In DNA, the CDR3 is TGCGCCAGCAGTGCGGACAGCTCCTACGAGCAGTACTTC. Residues: CASSADSSYEQYF.